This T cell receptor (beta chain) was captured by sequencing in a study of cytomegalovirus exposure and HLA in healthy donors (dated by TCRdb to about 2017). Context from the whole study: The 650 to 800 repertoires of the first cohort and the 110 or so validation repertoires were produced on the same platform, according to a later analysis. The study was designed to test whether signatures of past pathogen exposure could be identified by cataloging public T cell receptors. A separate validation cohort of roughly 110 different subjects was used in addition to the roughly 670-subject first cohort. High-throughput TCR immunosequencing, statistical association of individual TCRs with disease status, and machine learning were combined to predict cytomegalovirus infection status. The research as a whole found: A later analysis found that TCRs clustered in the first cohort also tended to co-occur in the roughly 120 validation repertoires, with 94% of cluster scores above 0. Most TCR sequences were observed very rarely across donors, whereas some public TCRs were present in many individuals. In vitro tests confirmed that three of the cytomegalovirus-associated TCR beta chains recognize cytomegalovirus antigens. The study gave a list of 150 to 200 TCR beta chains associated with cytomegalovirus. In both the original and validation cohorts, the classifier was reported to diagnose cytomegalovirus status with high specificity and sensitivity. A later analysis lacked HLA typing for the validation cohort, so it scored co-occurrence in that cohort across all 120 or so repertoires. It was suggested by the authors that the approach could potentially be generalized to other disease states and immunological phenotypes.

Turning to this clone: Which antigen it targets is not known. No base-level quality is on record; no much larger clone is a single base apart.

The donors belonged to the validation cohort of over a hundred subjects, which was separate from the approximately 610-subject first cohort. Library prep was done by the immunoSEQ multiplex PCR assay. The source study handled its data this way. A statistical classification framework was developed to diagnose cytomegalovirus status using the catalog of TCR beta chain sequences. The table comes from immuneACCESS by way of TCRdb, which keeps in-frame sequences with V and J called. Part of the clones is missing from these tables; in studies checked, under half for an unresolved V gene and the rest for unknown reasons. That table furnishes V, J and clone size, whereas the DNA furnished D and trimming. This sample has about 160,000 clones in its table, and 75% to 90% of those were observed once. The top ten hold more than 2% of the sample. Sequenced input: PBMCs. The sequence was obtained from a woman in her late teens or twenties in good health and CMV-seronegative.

CDR3 reads: CASSQGDREDDEQYF. The nucleotide sequence reads as follows: TGCGCCAGCAGCCAGGGGGACAGGGAGGACGACGAGCAGTACTTC. This chain joins TRBV4-3 to TRBJ2-7, with 9 bases aligning to TRBD1. The CDR3, from cysteine to phenylalanine, totals 15 residues. Of all the DNA, just the CDR3 is kept, 45 bases in frame from base 1. CDR1 is given as LGHNA and CDR2 as YSLEER, both from the germline V gene. After removal of 3 bases from V and 5 bases from J, the junction retains 8 bases not matched to a gene.